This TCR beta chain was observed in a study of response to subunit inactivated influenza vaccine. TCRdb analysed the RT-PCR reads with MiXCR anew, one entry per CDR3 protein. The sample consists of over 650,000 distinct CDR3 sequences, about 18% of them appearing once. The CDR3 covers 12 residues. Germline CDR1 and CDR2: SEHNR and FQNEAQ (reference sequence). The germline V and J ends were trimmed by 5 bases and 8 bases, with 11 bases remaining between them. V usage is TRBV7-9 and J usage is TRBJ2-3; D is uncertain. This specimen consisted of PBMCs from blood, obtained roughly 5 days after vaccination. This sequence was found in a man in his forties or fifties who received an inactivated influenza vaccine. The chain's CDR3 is CASSEEKGTQYF. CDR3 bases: TGTGCCAGCAGCGAAGAGAAGGGTACGCAGTATTTT.